The T cell receptor (beta chain) described here comes from a study of beta chain features in type 1 diabetes. J was trimmed by 4 bases and V by 10 bases; bases with no gene match: 12. The CDR3 length is 14 residues. Germline CDR1 LNHDA, CDR2 SQIVND (reference sequence). What was sequenced were expressed TCRB transcripts, since all of the isolated RNA had been reverse transcribed. Profiling relied on immunoSEQ multiplex PCR, and the TCRdb table lists in-frame clones only, not all of them. The sample holds 120,000 to 150,000 clones, roughly 48% seen once. This clone has a single count. The sequencing input was Tregs from blood. The TCR sequence derives from a man aged 18 to 35 in good health. The chain is built from TRBV19 and TRBJ2-5; the match to TRBD2 covers 7 bases. CDR3 in amino acids: CATRRGGRGETQYF. CDR3 in DNA: TGTGCCACCAGACGCGGGGGTCGGGGAGAGACCCAGTACTTC.